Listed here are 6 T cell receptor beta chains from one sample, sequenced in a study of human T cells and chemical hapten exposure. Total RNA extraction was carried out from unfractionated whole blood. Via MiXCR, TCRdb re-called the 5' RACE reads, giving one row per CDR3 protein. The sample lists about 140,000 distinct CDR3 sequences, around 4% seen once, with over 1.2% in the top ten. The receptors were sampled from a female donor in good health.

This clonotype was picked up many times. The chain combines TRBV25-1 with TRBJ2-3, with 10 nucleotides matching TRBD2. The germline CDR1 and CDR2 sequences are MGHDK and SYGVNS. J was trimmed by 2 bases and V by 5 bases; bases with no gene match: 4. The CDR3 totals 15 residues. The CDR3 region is CASSSSGGHTDTQYF. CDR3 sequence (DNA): TGTGCCAGCAGTTCTAGCGGGGGACACACAGATACGCAGTATTTT.

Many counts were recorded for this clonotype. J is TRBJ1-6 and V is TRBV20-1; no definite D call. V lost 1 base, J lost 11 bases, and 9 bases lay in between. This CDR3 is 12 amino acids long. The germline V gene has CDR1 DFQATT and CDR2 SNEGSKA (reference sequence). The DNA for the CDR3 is TGCAGTGCTAGAGGGCCCGATCCACCCCTCCACTTT. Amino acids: CSARGPDPPLHF.

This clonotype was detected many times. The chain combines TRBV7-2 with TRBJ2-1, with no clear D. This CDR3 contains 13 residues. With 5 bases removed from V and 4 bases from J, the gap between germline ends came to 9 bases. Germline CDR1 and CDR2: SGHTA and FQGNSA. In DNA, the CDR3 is TGTGCCAGCAGCAGAATACAGTACAATGAGCAGTTCTTC. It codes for CASSRIQYNEQFF.

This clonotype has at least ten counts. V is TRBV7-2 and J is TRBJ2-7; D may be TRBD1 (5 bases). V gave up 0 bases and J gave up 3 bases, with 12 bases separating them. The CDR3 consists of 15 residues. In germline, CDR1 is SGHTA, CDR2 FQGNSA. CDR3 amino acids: CASSLAGRVGYEQYF. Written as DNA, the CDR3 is TGTGCCAGCAGCTTAGCGGGCAGGGTGGGCTACGAGCAGTACTTC.

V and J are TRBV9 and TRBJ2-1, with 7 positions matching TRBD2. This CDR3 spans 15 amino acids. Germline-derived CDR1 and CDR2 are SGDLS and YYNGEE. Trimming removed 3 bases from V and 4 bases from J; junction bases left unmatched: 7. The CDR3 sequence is CASSAEGGGYNEQFF. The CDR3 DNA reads TGTGCCAGCAGCGCAGAGGGCGGGGGTTACAATGAGCAGTTCTTC.

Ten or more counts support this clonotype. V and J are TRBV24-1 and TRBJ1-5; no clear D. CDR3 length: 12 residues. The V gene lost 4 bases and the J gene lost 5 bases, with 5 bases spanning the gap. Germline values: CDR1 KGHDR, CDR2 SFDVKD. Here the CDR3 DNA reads TGTGCCACCAGTGACTTGTATCAGCCCCAGCATTTT. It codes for CATSDLYQPQHF.